A single sample is the source of the 29 T cell receptor beta chains below, sequenced in a study of T-cell memory formation after mild COVID-19 (dated by TCRdb to the early 2020s). To prepare the library, 5' RACE was applied. This sample was sequenced with an Illumina NovaSeq 6000. TCRdb took the public reads, trimmed them with fastp at Q25, ran MiXCR for clone calling and kept in-frame beta chains. Every CDR3 protein is listed once, alongside the most common genes and DNA of its rows. In this sample the table shows 100,000 to 150,000 distinct CDR3 sequences, over 15% of which occur a single time. The ten largest clones add up to about 5% of the sample. The sample consisted of PBMCs or a T cell subset sorted from them (not recorded which). The receptors here all came from a man aged 18-30 years who had mild COVID-19 (a few samples of this study predate the infection). The sample titles of this study are shuffled in the database, so cell type and time point are left out; the donor was told from shared clones.

This clonotype has ten or more counts. The gene calls are TRBV5-1 and TRBJ1-1; D might be TRBD1 (5 bases). The germline V and J ends were trimmed by 0 bases and 3 bases, with 9 bases remaining between them. This CDR3 has 14 residues. CDR1 SGHRS and CDR2 YFSETQ come from the germline V gene. The CDR3 loop reads CASSLEGKDTEAFF. The CDR3 DNA follows: TGCGCCAGCAGCTTGGAGGGGAAGGACACTGAAGCTTTCTTT.

The chain links TRBV6-2 or TRBV6-3 to TRBJ2-2; either TRBD1 or TRBD2 may fit D (5 bases each). V was clipped by 11 bases and J by 1 base, with 17 bases between them. CDR1 is MNHEY and CDR2 is SVGEGT in the germline V gene. The CDR3 is 15 residues long. The CDR3, as DNA: TGTGCCGCAGAGAGTGAGGGGAGGAACACCGGGGAGCTGTTTTTT. It translates to CAAESEGRNTGELFF.

This clonotype was observed a few times. This sequence joins TRBV6-2 or TRBV6-3 and TRBJ1-5, with 7 bases matching TRBD1. Trimming at V came to 4 bases and at J to 3 bases, leaving 12 bases not matched to a gene. The CDR3 loop spans 17 amino acids. CDR1 is MNHEY and CDR2 is SVGEGT in the germline V gene. The CDR3 nucleotides are TGTGCCAGCAGTTTGGACAGGCGAGCCCTGTTCAATCAGCCCCAGCATTTT. Amino acids: CASSLDRRALFNQPQHF.

There are a few counts of this clonotype. This chain connects TRBV5-1 to TRBJ1-1; 9 nucleotides agree with TRBD1. Germline CDR1 reads SGHRS; CDR2 reads YFSETQ. This CDR3 is built from 16 residues. V dropped 4 bases and J dropped 7; count of bases not matched to a gene: 14. CDR3 region: CASSPGQGYLTSEAFF. DNA of the CDR3: TGCGCCAGCAGCCCTGGACAGGGGTATCTTACGAGTGAAGCTTTCTTT.

This clonotype was seen only a few times. This chain connects TRBV3-1 to TRBJ1-2; 7 positions match TRBD1. This CDR3 is 13 amino acids long. V lost 3 bases to trimming and J lost 8 bases; unmatched junction nucleotides: 6. Looked up from germline, CDR1 is LGHDT and CDR2 is YNNKEL (reference sequence). The CDR3 nucleotides are TGTGCCAGCAGCCAGCGAGGGGGCGCAGGCTACACCTTC. Its protein is CASSQRGGAGYTF.

This clonotype was seen more than once but under ten times. The chain is built from TRBV19 and TRBJ1-2; tentatively, D is TRBD1 (5 bases). This CDR3 is 15 amino acids long. Germline-derived CDR1 and CDR2 are LNHDA and SQIVND (reference sequence). V gave up 5 bases and J gave up 8 bases, with 21 bases separating them. The CDR3 DNA reads as TGTGCCAGTAGTCCCCCTCACGGGGGTCCAGGAGGCTACACCTTC. It encodes CASSPPHGGPGGYTF.

V is TRBV5-1 and J is TRBJ2-4, with TRBD1 matching 8 bases. Trimming cost V 4 bases and J 13 bases; bases outside gene matches: 10. Germline V CDR1 and CDR2: SGHRS, YFSETQ. This CDR3 region has 13 residues. CDR3: CASSPQGAESQYF. CDR3 bases: TGCGCCAGCAGCCCCCAGGGGGCAGAATCCCAGTACTTC.

CDR3 DNA sequence: TGTGCCAGCAGTTCCTACGACAAGAACACTGAAGCTTTCTTT. Residues: CASSSYDKNTEAFF. The V gene is TRBV12-3 or TRBV12-4, the J gene TRBJ1-1; D call uncertain. V was trimmed by 4 bases and J by 1 base, leaving 10 bases between them. The CDR3 is 14 amino acids.

This sequence joins TRBV3-1 and TRBJ2-2; 9 bases agree with TRBD1. After removal of 7 bases from V and 7 bases from J, the junction contained 13 bases not matched to a gene. The V gene's germline CDR1 is LGHDT and CDR2 YNNKEL (reference sequence). The CDR3 has 16 amino acids. CDR3 amino acids: CASISSGTGKVGELFF. CDR3 bases: TGTGCCAGCATATCGTCCGGGACAGGGAAGGTCGGGGAGCTGTTTTTT. Supplemented by reference TRBV3-1 and TRBJ2-2, the full variable domain reads DTAVSQTPKYLVTQMGNDKSIKCEQNLGHDTMYWYKQDSKKFLKIMFSYNNKELIINETVPNRFSPKSPDKAHLNLHINSLELGDSAVYFCASISSGTGKVGELFFGEGSRLTVL.

This chain connects TRBV29-1 to TRBJ2-3; D is undetermined. The germline V gene has CDR1 SQVTM and CDR2 ANQGSEA. V lost 6 bases, J lost 5 bases, and 12 bases lay in between. This CDR3 has 12 amino acids. CDR3 sequence (DNA): TGCAGCGTCCCAGATCTGGGAGATACGCAGTATTTT. Its protein is CSVPDLGDTQYF.

The chain has TRBV6-5 and TRBJ2-1; the D is unclear. V lost 4 bases and J lost 5, with 9 bases in between. Germline V gene lookup returns CDR1 MNHEY and CDR2 SVGAGI. The CDR3 covers 13 residues. The CDR3 loop reads CASSSPWDNEQFF. The CDR3 coding sequence is TGTGCCAGCAGTTCGCCTTGGGACAATGAGCAGTTCTTC.

The chain employs TRBV27 and TRBJ2-3; the D is unclear. CDR1 is MNHEY and CDR2 is SMNVEV in the germline V gene (reference sequence). The CDR3 runs 16 residues. V was cut by 0 bases and J by 6 bases, with 16 bases left in between. The CDR3 DNA is TGTGCCAGCAGTTTATCTGTCGGAGCCCCAAGGGATACGCAGTATTTT. The encoded protein is CASSLSVGAPRDTQYF.

This clonotype appeared a few times. The V gene is TRBV4-1, the J gene TRBJ1-1; no firm D call. There are 16 residues in the CDR3. Germline CDR1 MGHRA, CDR2 YSYEKL. With 4 bases removed from V and 4 bases from J, the gap between germline ends came to 19 bases. The CDR3 sequence: CASSLNSGVRGTEAFF. As DNA, the CDR3 is TGCGCCAGCAGCCTTAATAGTGGGGTTCGGGGCACTGAAGCTTTCTTT.

The rearrangement links TRBV19 to TRBJ2-6; TRBD1 agrees at 12 bases. CDR1 is LNHDA and CDR2 is SQIVND in the germline V gene (reference sequence). CDR3 length: 17 residues. Trimming at V came to 10 bases and at J to 4 bases, leaving 11 bases not matched to a gene. CDR3 nucleotides: TGTGCCACTCATCCGGGACAGGGGGCGCCAGGGGCCAACGTCCTGACTTTC. Amino acid sequence: CATHPGQGAPGANVLTF.

This clonotype turned up a few times. The chain joins TRBV5-6 to TRBJ1-1, with D unclear. Trimming took off 4 bases at V and 5 bases at J, with 12 bases between the two ends. Germline V gives CDR1 SGHDT, CDR2 YYEEEE. The CDR3 loop spans 13 amino acids. The CDR3 reads CASSRGRGTEAFF. The CDR3 DNA reads as TGTGCCAGCAGCCGCGGACGGGGTACTGAAGCTTTCTTT.

This sequence joins TRBV19 and TRBJ2-3; D not certain. The germline V gene has CDR1 LNHDA and CDR2 SQIVND (reference sequence). The V end lost 3 bases, the J end lost 7 bases, and 14 bases lay between the germline ends. The CDR3 runs to 14 residues. CDR3 region: CASSIREGSNTQYF. CDR3 nucleotides: TGTGCCAGTAGTATCCGTGAAGGGTCGAATACGCAGTATTTT.

This clonotype was recorded at least ten times. This rearrangement joins TRBV11-2 to TRBJ2-7; 10 nucleotides match TRBD1. The CDR3 consists of 14 residues. Per germline, CDR1 SGHAT and CDR2 FQNNGV. J was trimmed by 6 bases and V by 9 bases; bases with no gene match: 11. CDR3 DNA sequence: TGTGCCAGTGCAGGGGACAGGGGTTCGGGCGAGCAGTACTTC. Translating it yields CASAGDRGSGEQYF.

This clonotype was seen only a few times. The chain combines TRBV7-3 with TRBJ2-3; 12 positions agree with TRBD2. Germline CDR1 SGHTA, CDR2 FQGTGA. This CDR3 comprises 16 residues. V was pared by 4 bases and J by 1 base, with 3 bases of the junction left unmatched. CDR3 loop: CASSSSGGAGTDTQYF. CDR3 coding DNA: TGTGCCAGCAGCTCTAGCGGGGGGGCCGGCACAGATACGCAGTATTTT. The full variable domain, with the rest looked up from reference TRBV7-3 and TRBJ2-3, is GAGVSQTPSNKVTEKGKYVELRCDPISGHTALYWYRQSLGQGPEFLIYFQGTGAADDSGLPNDRFFAVRPEGSVSTLKIQRTERGDSAVYLCASSSSGGAGTDTQYFGPGTRLTVL.

J is TRBJ2-1 and V is TRBV24-1, with TRBD2 matching 13 bases. The CDR3 has 15 amino acids. Germline CDR1 is KGHDR and CDR2 is SFDVKD. V trimming: 5 bases; J trimming: 8 bases; junction bases outside the gene matches: 5. The CDR3 sequence is CATSARLAGGHEQFF. For the CDR3, the DNA is TGTGCCACCAGTGCCAGACTAGCGGGGGGCCATGAGCAGTTCTTC.

The sample holds a few counts of this clonotype. The chain is built from TRBV20-1 and TRBJ1-1; tentative D call: TRBD1 (6 bases). Germline loops: CDR1 DFQATT, CDR2 SNEGSKA (reference sequence). The CDR3 sequence is 14 residues long. The V end lost 4 bases, the J end lost 0 bases, and 12 bases lay between the germline ends. The chain's CDR3 is CSANLGQMNTEAFF. As DNA, the CDR3 is TGCAGTGCTAACCTCGGACAGATGAACACTGAAGCTTTCTTT.

This chain links TRBV3-1 with TRBJ2-7, with no clear D. Looked up from germline, CDR1 is LGHDT and CDR2 is YNNKEL (reference sequence). V lost 0 bases, J lost 2 bases, and 5 bases lay in between. CDR3 length: 13 residues. The CDR3 region has the DNA TGTGCCAGCAGCCAAGAGGGCACCTACGAGCAGTACTTC. Its protein product is CASSQEGTYEQYF.

The table lists this clonotype with a few counts. The chain combines TRBV2 with TRBJ1-5, with D perhaps matching TRBD1 (6 bases). Per germline, CDR1 SNHLY and CDR2 FYNNEI. With 8 bases removed from V and 4 bases from J, the gap between germline ends came to 15 bases. The CDR3 is 14 amino acids. CDR3 region: CASGGRGGNQPQHF. The CDR3 DNA reads TGTGCCAGCGGGGGCAGGGGAGGAAATCAGCCCCAGCATTTT.

The genes are TRBV6-2 or TRBV6-3 and TRBJ1-1, with 12 bases fitting TRBD1. With 4 bases clipped from V and 5 bases from J, the junction kept 8 bases outside the gene matches. The CDR3 extends over 16 amino acids. Germline V gives CDR1 MNHEY, CDR2 SVGEGT. DNA of the CDR3: TGTGCCAGCAGTTCGGGACAGGGGGCACGAGGGACTGAAGCTTTCTTT. This encodes CASSSGQGARGTEAFF.

CDR3 coding DNA: TGCGCCAGCAGCTTGATGGGACAGGGACAGAATGAGCAGTTCTTC. Residues: CASSLMGQGQNEQFF. V is TRBV5-1 and J is TRBJ2-1, with 9 bases aligning to TRBD1. The germline CDR1 and CDR2 sequences are SGHRS and YFSETQ. This CDR3 region has 15 residues. V was pared by 1 base and J by 7 bases, with 6 bases of the junction left unmatched.

This clonotype was detected a few times. This rearrangement joins TRBV3-1 to TRBJ1-6; no reliable D call. This CDR3 is built from 12 residues. Per the germline V gene, CDR1 is LGHDT and CDR2 is YNNKEL (reference sequence). Between the trimmed V and J ends, which lost 2 bases and 4 bases, there was a span of 0 bases. CDR3 sequence (DNA): TGTGCCAGCAGCCAATATAATTCACCCCTCCACTTT. Its translation is CASSQYNSPLHF.

This clonotype turned up a few times. The V and J genes are TRBV4-3 and TRBJ2-1; 7 bases align to TRBD2. The CDR3 runs to 16 residues. V shed 3 bases, J shed 0 bases, and the junction held 5 bases outside the gene matches. Germline V gene lookup returns CDR1 LGHNA and CDR2 YSLEER. The DNA for the CDR3 is TGCGCCAGCAGCCAGCAACTAGCGAGCTCCTACAATGAGCAGTTCTTC. Protein product: CASSQQLASSYNEQFF.

This clonotype has a handful of counts. The chain carries TRBV4-2 and TRBJ1-2, with TRBD1 as a possible D gene (5 bases). V was clipped by 1 base and J by 8 bases, with 8 bases between them. Germline CDR1 LGHNA, CDR2 YNFKEQ. CDR3 length equals 12 residues. DNA of the CDR3: TGTGCCAGCAGCCAAGGGGGCAGGGGCTACACCTTC. This gives the protein CASSQGGRGYTF.

This chain links TRBV9 with TRBJ2-7; 9 positions agree with TRBD1. The CDR3 has 14 amino acids. Germline V lookup: CDR1 SGDLS, CDR2 YYNGEE. With 3 bases clipped from V and 2 bases from J, the junction kept 3 bases outside the gene matches. Here the CDR3 DNA reads TGTGCCAGCAGCGCCGGGACAGGGACCTACGAGCAGTACGTC. It codes for CASSAGTGTYEQYV.

In its sample, this clonotype was seen a few times. The chain employs TRBV14 and TRBJ2-2, with D unresolved. Trimming took 4 bases from V and 5 from J, leaving 8 bases between them. CDR1 SGHDN and CDR2 FVKESK come from the germline V gene. This CDR3 spans 13 amino acids. CDR3: CASSPRMTGELFF. CDR3 DNA sequence: TGTGCCAGCAGCCCGAGGATGACCGGGGAGCTGTTTTTT. The full variable domain, rest sourced from reference TRBV14 and TRBJ2-2, is EAGVTQFPSHSVIEKGQTVTLRCDPISGHDNLYWYRRVMGKEIKFLLHFVKESKQDESGMPNNRFLAERTGGTYSTLKVQPAELEDSGVYFCASSPRMTGELFFGEGSRLTVL.